What follows is one T cell receptor (beta chain) and its context. Methods used by the authors: Researchers report that nucleated cell counts were estimated from reference gene primer amplification. The table came from immunoSEQ multiplex PCR; TCRdb's copy has only in-frame clones and leaves some out. V and J calls and clone size follow that table, whereas D and trimming were derived from the DNA. The data show about 220,000 clones, with more than 75% seen just once and less than 6% held by the top ten. Per the germline V gene, CDR1 is SGHRS and CDR2 is YFSETQ. The CDR3 loop spans 15 amino acids. Germline trimming cut 2 bases from V and 3 bases from J; bases unmatched to any gene: 7. In Seattle, patients joined the study during active infection and were tracked longitudinally. This sample was taken from a study of blood T cell repertoires in COVID-19. Turning to the study itself: The samples span acute and convalescent COVID-19 from the United States, Italy and Spain. The analysed material was cDNA or gDNA that came from T cells, B-cell-depleted T cells, or PBMCs.

The V call is TRBV5-1, the J call TRBJ2-5; 7 nucleotides agree with TRBD2. Sequenced material: peripheral blood. The source of this sequence is a woman aged 70 to 79 with COVID-19, enrolled during active disease. CDR3 sequence reads: CASSFGLGQKETQYF. The CDR3 DNA reads TGCGCCAGCAGCTTTGGACTAGGCCAAAAAGAGACCCAGTACTTC.